This T cell receptor (beta chain) was observed in a study of blood T cell repertoires in COVID-19. This CDR3 comprises 16 residues. Generated by immunoSEQ multiplex PCR, the TCRdb table keeps only in-frame clones and is missing some. The table shows roughly 410,000 clones, with approximately 89% occurring only once. Specimen: peripheral blood. This clonotype originated in an older woman with COVID-19, enrolled during active disease. The chain employs TRBV7-5 and TRBJ1-5; the table names TRBD1, a call not compared with the DNA. TRBV7-5 is described as a pseudogene. The CDR3 DNA reads TGTGCCAGAAGCTTAAACAGGAAACTTAGCAATCAGCCCCAGCATTTT. The encoded protein is CARSLNRKLSNQPQHF.